The rows below give T cell receptor beta chains drawn from one sample of a study of technical replicates of blood from a few donors. This table comes from immunoSEQ multiplex PCR, and its TCRdb copy is limited to in-frame clones, with some not included. The table has more than 75,000 clones, 85% to 95% seen once; the top ten hold about 0.25%. The sequencing input was T cells isolated from PBMCs. The receptors shown here come from a human donor in good health. The CDR3 runs from the conserved cysteine through the conserved F or W.

v_gene	j_gene	CDR3aa
TRBV19	TRBJ2-2	CASSLSGRPTGELFF
TRBV27	TRBJ2-2	CASKTDQNTGELFF
TRBV5-6	TRBJ1-2	CASSYLFFQGAYGYTF
TRBV27	TRBJ2-5	CASRGGTGGFQETQYF
TRBV7-9	TRBJ2-3	CASSFRGRPVDTQYF
TRBV25-1	TRBJ2-7	CASSWTFYEQYF
TRBV9	TRBJ1-5	CASSPGQGSNQPQHF
TRBV29-1	TRBJ2-2	CSAGRTSGAPGTGELFF
TRBV27	TRBJ1-2	CASSFGTGYGYTF
TRBV19	TRBJ1-5	CASSMTGGPNQPQHF
TRBV6-5	TRBJ2-1	CASSYSRLAANEQFF
TRBV5-1	TRBJ1-2	CASSREGEDYGYTF
TRBV7-9	TRBJ2-3	CASSLAAGAGETDTQYF
TRBV10-2	TRBJ2-2	CASTGLAITGELFF
TRBV2	TRBJ2-7	CASWGLAANYEQYF
TRBV4-1	TRBJ1-2	CASSQVRNYGYTF
TRBV5-4	TRBJ2-7	CASSLDLDRTSPYEQYF
TRBV7-8	TRBJ1-5	CASSLDGRSQPQHF
TRBV30	TRBJ1-5	CAWTDTGPNQPQHF
TRBV2	TRBJ1-2	CASSASREANSHGYTF
TRBV7-9	TRBJ1-4	CAGTEWATNEKLFF
TRBV2	TRBJ2-2	CASSEVGGSTGELFF
TRBV18	TRBJ1-1	CASSPRTGGPMNTEAFF
TRBV11-2	TRBJ1-2	CASSLVPGNIGGYTF
TRBV6-5	TRBJ2-3	CASRTGHPGGNTQYF
TRBV6-6	TRBJ1-1	CASRLQGMNTEAFF
TRBV11-2	TRBJ2-7	CASSFHRVNEQYF
TRBV13	TRBJ2-1	CASSFPTGDEQFF
TRBV11-3	TRBJ2-2	CASSPTTGKVTGELFF
TRBV7-9	TRBJ1-1	CASSREGAWGTEAFF
TRBV5-1	TRBJ1-1	CASSLTGNTEAFF
TRBV2	TRBJ2-1	CAITSEMNYNEQFF
TRBV7-9	TRBJ2-7	CASSSGQVPYEQYF
TRBV30	TRBJ1-2	CAWSVGDRGSYGYTF
TRBV29-1	TRBJ2-1	CSVARRGSFNEQFF
TRBV7-2	TRBJ2-1	CASSFSTGGNEQFF
TRBV5-1	TRBJ1-3	CASSLGSSGNTIYF
TRBV7-9	TRBJ2-7	CASSLVQGQAYEQYF
TRBV28	TRBJ2-5	CASSRPTGLLGETQYF
TRBV7-2	TRBJ1-1	CASSFGQGATEAFF
TRBV10-3	TRBJ2-2	CAISPTANTGELFF
TRBV7-8	TRBJ2-7	CASSLVAGGPYEQYF
TRBV15	TRBJ2-7	CATSRDLVGRAHEQYF
TRBV5-6	TRBJ1-2	CASSLDSPNGYTF
TRBV10-2	TRBJ2-5	CASSDRGGWETQYF
TRBV27	TRBJ1-1	CASTSLAGTEAFF
TRBV4-2	TRBJ2-5	CASSRAGEETQYF
TRBV7-2	TRBJ2-6	CASSDLAGGANVLTF
TRBV11-2	TRBJ2-1	CASSLATTGFEQFF
TRBV7-2	TRBJ2-5	CASSLRDGLAIKETQYF
TRBV6-1	TRBJ1-1	CASRSNQGTEAFF
TRBV6-6	TRBJ2-1	CASSSMAPGVNEQFF
TRBV10-3	TRBJ2-7	CAIRLAGTATYEQYF
TRBV2	TRBJ1-2	CASSPLRGNYGYTF